The text below deals with one TCR beta chain. This sample is drawn from a study of shared clonotypes between healthy human individuals. Clones were read by immunoSEQ multiplex PCR, and TCRdb kept only the in-frame ones, dropping some. In the table there are 2 million to 2.5 million clones, 90% to 96% of which are singletons. The CDR3 is 14 residues long. V dropped 0 bases and J dropped 7; count of bases not matched to a gene: 6. Germline V gene sequence: CDR1 SGDLS, CDR2 YYNGEE. The chain is built from TRBV9 and TRBJ1-1, with 7 bases aligning to TRBD1. This receptor was identified in a man between 18 and 29 years old in good health. The sample was naive CD4+ T cells sorted from blood. Described subset: CD45RA+ positively selected. The CDR3 reads CASSVGGTAREAFF. The CDR3 DNA reads TGTGCCAGCAGCGTAGGCGGGACAGCGCGTGAAGCTTTCTTT.